These 26 T cell receptor beta chains share one sample of origin, sequenced in a study of CD8+CD57+ T cells in acquired aplastic anemia (dated by TCRdb to the late 2010s). Expansion of CD8+CD57+ cells had been shown by flow cytometry in the patients chosen for sequencing. The sequencer listed for this sample is Illumina HiSeq 2000. Genomic DNA served as template for TCR beta VDJ combination and CDR3 sequence profiling. TCRdb reanalyzed the raw reads on its own, using fastp at Q25 for trimming and MiXCR for clone calling, and kept in-frame beta chains. Duplicate CDR3 protein sequences are folded into a single record with the most common DNA and genes. Here the sample has hundreds of thousands of distinct CDR3 sequences; approximately 32% occur a single time. Of the sample, roughly 0.8% is held by the ten largest clones. What was sequenced was sorted CD4+, CD8+, or CD8+CD57+ T cells (not recorded which) from PBMCs. These receptor sequences come from a human donor with aplastic anemia.

The chain uses TRBV9 and TRBJ2-1; 8 bases fit TRBD2. Germline V gene sequence: CDR1 SGDLS, CDR2 YYNGEE. The V segment lost 1 base and the J segment 6 bases; nucleotides outside the gene matches: 6. The CDR3 extends over 15 amino acids. CDR3 DNA sequence: TGTGCCAGCAGCGTAATAACGGGAGGGCGCAATGAGCAGTTCTTC. Its protein product is CASSVITGGRNEQFF.

The CDR3: CATSSLASSGGEYEQYF. DNA of the CDR3: TGTGCCACCAGCAGCTTGGCAAGTAGCGGGGGGGAATACGAGCAGTACTTC. The rearrangement joins TRBV15 to TRBJ2-7, with 11 nucleotides matching TRBD2. Germline V gene lookup returns CDR1 LNHNV and CDR2 YYDKDF (reference sequence). After removal of 3 bases from V and 4 bases from J, the junction contained 11 bases not matched to a gene. This CDR3 is built from 17 residues.

This chain connects TRBV15 to TRBJ1-2; a weak D match, TRBD1 (5 bases). The length of the CDR3 is 17 residues. V shed 3 bases and J shed 2 bases, with 19 bases lying between them. Germline loops: CDR1 LNHNV, CDR2 YYDKDF (reference sequence). CDR3 loop: CATSSESPGRMNYGYTF. DNA of the CDR3: TGTGCCACCAGCAGTGAATCCCCGGGGCGAATGAACTATGGCTACACCTTC.

This clonotype has a count of ten or more. V is TRBV20-1 and J is TRBJ2-7, with D tentatively TRBD2 (6 bases). Germline V gene sequence: CDR1 DFQATT, CDR2 SNEGSKA (reference sequence). V was pared by 0 bases and J by 5 bases, with 14 bases between. This CDR3 comprises 14 residues. The CDR3 region is CSARDGTPLHEQYF. For the CDR3, the DNA is TGCAGTGCTAGAGATGGGACTCCCCTTCACGAGCAGTACTTC.

The J gene is TRBJ2-2, the V gene TRBV7-8; 7 bases match TRBD1. Germline CDR1 is SGHVS and CDR2 is FQNEAQ. CDR3 length equals 16 residues. The V and J ends lost 5 bases and 7 bases, in that order; junction bases with no gene match: 13. This CDR3 is CASSPRDSLIGGELFF. CDR3 coding DNA: TGTGCCAGCAGCCCGAGGGACAGTCTAATTGGCGGGGAGCTGTTTTTT.

This clonotype was counted a few times. The junction departs from the called germline gene at one end, perhaps through a read error. The chain links TRBV2 to TRBJ1-2; TRBD1 matches at 7 bases. The CDR3 has 15 amino acids. CDR1 SNHLY and CDR2 FYNNEI come from the germline V gene. The CDR3 reads CASTTTGPPSYGYAF. The CDR3, as DNA: TGTGCCAGCACCACGACAGGGCCCCCCAGCTATGGCTACGCCTTC.

This clonotype came up a few times. This chain connects TRBV12-3 or TRBV12-4 to TRBJ1-3; D is undetermined. CDR3 length equals 14 residues. Trimming pared 1 base from V and 5 bases from J, leaving 9 bases between. CDR3: CASSLEGKRNTIYF. In nucleotides, the CDR3 is TGTGCCAGCAGTTTAGAAGGGAAGCGAAACACCATATATTTT.

V gene TRBV27 combines with J gene TRBJ2-3; TRBD1 is a possible D gene (5 bases). From germline, CDR1 is MNHEY and CDR2 SMNVEV (reference sequence). The V and J ends lost 7 bases and 0 bases respectively, with 14 bases between them. The CDR3 runs to 15 residues. The CDR3 sequence: CASIPRGGSTDTQYF. In DNA form, the CDR3 reads TGTGCCAGCATTCCTAGGGGCGGCAGCACAGATACGCAGTATTTT.

This sequence joins TRBV20-1 and TRBJ2-1; 9 bases line up with TRBD2. This CDR3 spans 16 amino acids. Germline V gene lookup returns CDR1 DFQATT and CDR2 SNEGSKA (reference sequence). Trimming at V came to 6 bases and at J to 2 bases, leaving 11 bases not matched to a gene. CDR3 sequence (DNA): TGCAGTGCCCCCGGGACTAGCATTCTTACCTACAATGAGCAGTTCTTC. Translation: CSAPGTSILTYNEQFF.

This clonotype was seen many times. V is TRBV20-1 and J is TRBJ1-4; D is undetermined. There are 12 residues in the CDR3. The germline V gene has CDR1 DFQATT and CDR2 SNEGSKA (reference sequence). V was pared by 3 bases and J by 8 bases, with 10 bases between. CDR3 bases: TGCAGTGCTAGTAGGAGTTCGGAAAAACTGTTTTTT. Protein: CSASRSSEKLFF.

The chain combines TRBV20-1 with TRBJ1-2; D may be TRBD1 (5 bases). Germline lookup yields CDR1 DFQATT and CDR2 SNEGSKA (reference sequence). There are 16 residues in the CDR3. V dropped 0 bases and J dropped 8 bases, with 22 bases sitting between them. CDR3 DNA: TGCAGTGCTAGAGAAACTTCCAGGGCGCCGTCCTGGGGCTACACCTTC. It yields the protein CSARETSRAPSWGYTF.

This clonotype was detected ten times or more. The chain has TRBV19 and TRBJ1-6; D possibly corresponds to TRBD1 (6 bases). Trimming pared 4 bases from V and 5 bases from J, leaving 9 bases between. The CDR3 has 14 residues. CDR1 is LNHDA, CDR2 SQIVND, per germline (reference sequence). CDR3: CASSTNRDNSPLHF. The CDR3 DNA follows: TGTGCCAGTAGTACAAACAGGGATAATTCACCCCTCCACTTT.

The chain combines TRBV24-1 with TRBJ2-7; 7 nucleotides match TRBD2. V lost 9 bases to trimming and J lost 4 bases; unmatched junction nucleotides: 2. Germline V lookup: CDR1 KGHDR, CDR2 SFDVKD. CDR3 length: 11 amino acids. The CDR3 region is CATREAYEQYF. Here the CDR3 DNA reads TGTGCCACCCGGGAGGCGTACGAGCAGTACTTC.

This clonotype was observed at least ten times. V usage is TRBV2 and J usage is TRBJ2-1; no definite D call. The germline CDR1 and CDR2 sequences are SNHLY and FYNNEI. V lost 2 bases and J lost 5, with 4 bases in between. The CDR3 extends over 12 amino acids. The DNA of the CDR3 is TGTGCCAGCAGTGAAACCAACAATGAGCAGTTCTTC. It codes for CASSETNNEQFF. Drawing the rest from reference TRBV2 and TRBJ2-1, the complete variable domain is EPEVTQTPSHQVTQMGQEVILRCVPISNHLYFYWYRQILGQKVEFLVSFYNNEISEKSEIFDDQFSVERPDGSNFTLKIRSTKLEDSAMYFCASSETNNEQFFGPGTRLTVL.

This clonotype was seen many times. The CDR3 region has the DNA TGTGCCAGCACCGAGCTAAATCAGGGTGAGGCTGAAGCTTTCTTT. It yields the protein CASTELNQGEAEAFF. V usage is TRBV19 and J usage is TRBJ1-1; TRBD1 is a possible D gene (5 bases). Germline V gene sequence: CDR1 LNHDA, CDR2 SQIVND (reference sequence). V gave up 9 bases and J gave up 6 bases, with 23 bases separating them. The CDR3 consists of 15 residues.

This clonotype occurred many times. V usage is TRBV29-1 and J usage is TRBJ1-1; 7 positions match TRBD1. The CDR3 extends over 15 amino acids. Germline CDR1 is SQVTM and CDR2 is ANQGSEA. V lost 5 bases to trimming and J lost 6 bases; unmatched junction nucleotides: 15. The CDR3 sequence is CSVLRYQGGWPEAFF. The CDR3 DNA sequence: TGCAGCGTTCTCCGCTACCAAGGGGGCTGGCCTGAAGCTTTCTTT. The full variable domain, in which reference TRBV29-1 and TRBJ1-1 provide the parts outside the CDR3, is SAVISQKPSRDICQRGTSLTIQCQVDSQVTMMFWYRQQPGQSLTLIATANQGSEATYESGFVIDKFPISRPNLTFSTLTVSNMSPEDSSIYLCSVLRYQGGWPEAFFGQGTRLTVV.

This clonotype was observed a few times. V usage is TRBV5-1 and J usage is TRBJ2-7; TRBD2 might be the D (6 bases). The CDR3 loop spans 16 amino acids. From germline, CDR1 is SGHRS and CDR2 YFSETQ. V lost 3 bases and J lost 1, with 17 bases in between. The CDR3 region is CASSYMDGSISYEQYF. The CDR3 region has the DNA TGCGCCAGCAGCTATATGGACGGGAGCATTTCCTACGAGCAGTACTTC.

The sample holds a few counts of this clonotype. The rearrangement uses TRBV6-5 and TRBJ1-2; no definite D call. The CDR3 covers 16 residues. Germline V gene lookup returns CDR1 MNHEY and CDR2 SVGAGI. V was clipped by 2 bases and J by 4 bases, with 17 bases between them. The CDR3 region is CASSYVRGRPIYGYTF. The CDR3 coding sequence is TGTGCCAGCAGTTACGTTAGAGGCAGACCGATCTATGGCTACACCTTC.

This chain uses TRBV10-3 with TRBJ2-7; tentative D call: TRBD2 (5 bases). Germline CDR1 ENHRY, CDR2 SYGVKD. This CDR3 is 16 amino acids long. Trimming cost V 3 bases and J 1 base, with 16 bases left between them. The chain's CDR3 is CAISDRSSDTSYEQYF. The CDR3 DNA is TGTGCCATCAGTGATAGGAGTAGCGATACTTCCTACGAGCAGTACTTC.

The V call is TRBV9, the J call TRBJ1-5; D gene ambiguous. The CDR3 sequence is 14 residues long. Germline CDR1 is SGDLS and CDR2 is YYNGEE. V gave up 0 bases and J gave up 0 bases, with 4 bases separating them. Here the CDR3 reads CASSVGLSNQPQHF. The CDR3 nucleotides are TGTGCCAGCAGCGTAGGACTTAGCAATCAGCCCCAGCATTTT.

The rearrangement joins TRBV20-1 to TRBJ2-1; D remains unclear. The CDR3 loop spans 15 amino acids. Germline CDR1 is DFQATT and CDR2 is SNEGSKA (reference sequence). The germline V and J ends were trimmed by 6 bases and 0 bases, with 15 bases remaining between them. The CDR3 is CSAYPSLSSYNEQFF. In DNA form, the CDR3 reads TGCAGTGCCTACCCAAGTTTGAGCTCCTACAATGAGCAGTTCTTC.

The rearrangement links TRBV9 to TRBJ2-1; 9 nucleotides align to TRBD2. The CDR3 consists of 17 residues. Germline V lookup: CDR1 SGDLS, CDR2 YYNGEE. The trim removed 1 base at V and 8 bases at J, leaving 13 bases unmatched. The CDR3 region is CASSVLFPGLAGHEQFF. The CDR3, as DNA: TGTGCCAGCAGCGTACTTTTTCCGGGACTAGCCGGCCATGAGCAGTTCTTC.

The table lists this clonotype with many counts. The V gene is TRBV24-1, the J gene TRBJ1-1, with TRBD1 identical over 7 bases. With V trimmed by 4 bases and J by 6 bases, 7 bases remained unmatched. CDR3 length: 14 amino acids. CDR1 KGHDR and CDR2 SFDVKD come from the germline V gene. The CDR3 DNA reads TGTGCCACCAGTGACCAGACAGGGCGGGCTGAAGCTTTCTTT. It is translated as CATSDQTGRAEAFF.

This clonotype was observed a few times. The V and J genes are TRBV6-2 or TRBV6-3 and TRBJ1-2; 7 bases are a match to TRBD1. From germline, CDR1 is MNHEY and CDR2 SVGEGT. The CDR3 extends over 11 amino acids. Trimming cost V 7 bases and J 14 bases; bases outside gene matches: 10. The CDR3 protein is CASTNGQVGTF. The CDR3, as DNA: TGTGCCAGCACTAATGGACAGGTTGGGACCTTC.

The sample holds a few counts of this clonotype. This chain joins TRBV15 and TRBJ1-2, with TRBD1 matching over 7 bases. Trimming at V came to 0 bases and at J to 3 bases, leaving 4 bases not matched to a gene. Germline CDR1 LNHNV, CDR2 YYDKDF (reference sequence). The CDR3 is made up of 15 amino acids. CDR3 sequence: CATSRDDRVDYGYTF. CDR3 DNA sequence: TGTGCCACCAGCAGAGACGACAGGGTCGACTATGGCTACACCTTC.

This clonotype was counted a few times. The chain has TRBV3-1 and TRBJ1-2; D is unclear. V was cut by 0 bases and J by 4 bases, with 12 bases left in between. The CDR3 runs to 15 residues. The germline gives CDR1 LGHDT, CDR2 YNNKEL (reference sequence). The CDR3 coding sequence is TGTGCCAGCAGCCAAGAACGTTCCAGGACCTATGGCTACACCTTC. Protein sequence: CASSQERSRTYGYTF.